In its sample, the clone carrying this TCR beta chain was seen a few times. Its antigen is not identified. Four subsets defined by CD45RA and CD27 were sorted after CD3, CD4, CD8 and live/dead staining. The CDR3 has 12 amino acids. CDR1 MGHDK and CDR2 SYGVNS come from the germline V gene. V was pared by 8 bases and J by 7 bases, with 11 bases between. Both TRBC1 and TRBC2 were covered by a beta constant-region primer of two equimolar oligonucleotides. Four rounds of PCR amplified the ligated cDNA using nested alpha and beta constant-region primers plus SP2. MiXCR, applied by TCRdb to the UMI-ligation and nested PCR reads, yields one record per CDR3 protein. The data show under 150,000 distinct CDR3 sequences, approximately 18% seen once. These data come from a study of naive and memory T cell subsets. Study-wide results and caveats: Clonotypes here are unpaired alpha or beta chain sequences. TCR abundance followed a power law differing between naive and memory subsets. In CD4 and CD8 cells, diversity dropped from naive through EMRA. Possibly reflecting memory cells re-expressing CD45RA, a few larger clonotypes occurred in naive repertoires, especially CD8.

The chain uses TRBV25-1 and TRBJ2-2; D gene unclear. The sequence derives from a human donor in good health. Sequenced input: naive CD8+ T cells from blood. The CDR3: CASYDRDGELFF. The CDR3 DNA reads TGTGCCAGCTACGACCGAGACGGGGAGCTGTTTTTT.